Sequencing of this T cell receptor beta chain was carried out in a study of blood T cells in healthy people across ages. Study results and limitations: While age rose, TCR beta diversity per million T cells dropped in a roughly linear way. More naive CD4+ cells and higher diversity were found in long-lived than in aged donors.

Comments on this clonotype: Its specificity is not known.

Germline values: CDR1 PRHDT, CDR2 FYEKMQ (reference sequence). The CDR3 is made up of 13 amino acids. V was clipped by 10 bases and J by 6 bases; unmatched bases: 6. Primers used in a second PCR of roughly 6 to 11 cycles were a sample-barcoded 5' primer and a J-beta primer mix. At least 3 million CDR3-containing paired-end reads were obtained per sample. MiXCR, applied by TCRdb to the 5' RACE reads, yields one record per CDR3 protein. The sample contains fewer than 2,000,000 distinct CDR3 sequences, roughly 43% of which appear only once. V usage is TRBV13 and J usage is TRBJ1-5; 10 bases align to TRBD1. This sequence was found in a human donor in good health. What was sequenced was blood. The CDR3 loop reads CATDRGLGQPQHF. The CDR3 bases are TGTGCCACCGACAGGGGGCTGGGTCAGCCCCAGCATTTT.